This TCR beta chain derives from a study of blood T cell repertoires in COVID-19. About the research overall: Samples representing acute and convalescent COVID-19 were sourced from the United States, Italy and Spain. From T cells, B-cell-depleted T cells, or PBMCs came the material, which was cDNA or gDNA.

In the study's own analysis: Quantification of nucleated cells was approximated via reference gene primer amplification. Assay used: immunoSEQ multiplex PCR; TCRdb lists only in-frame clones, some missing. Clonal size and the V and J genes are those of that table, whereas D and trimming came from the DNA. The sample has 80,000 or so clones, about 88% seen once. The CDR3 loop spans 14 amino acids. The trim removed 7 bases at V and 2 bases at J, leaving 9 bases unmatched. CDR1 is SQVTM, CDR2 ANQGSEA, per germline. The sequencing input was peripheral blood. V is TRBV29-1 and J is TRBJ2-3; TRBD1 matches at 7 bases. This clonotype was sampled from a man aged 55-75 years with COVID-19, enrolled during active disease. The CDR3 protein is CSAATGTATDTQYF. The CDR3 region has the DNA TGCAGCGCAGCCACCGGGACAGCCACAGATACGCAGTATTTT.